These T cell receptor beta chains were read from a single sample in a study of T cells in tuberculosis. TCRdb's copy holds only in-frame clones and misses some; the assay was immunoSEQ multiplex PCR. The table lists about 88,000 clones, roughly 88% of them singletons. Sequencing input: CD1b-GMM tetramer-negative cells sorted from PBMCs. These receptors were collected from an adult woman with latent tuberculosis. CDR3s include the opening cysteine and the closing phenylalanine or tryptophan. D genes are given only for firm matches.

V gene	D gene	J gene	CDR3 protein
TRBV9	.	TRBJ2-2	CASSVPSRTGELFF
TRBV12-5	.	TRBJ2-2	CASGRYGELFF
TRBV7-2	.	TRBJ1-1	CASSPTKLGLVNTEAFF
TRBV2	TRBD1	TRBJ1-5	CASNRGFGNQPQHF
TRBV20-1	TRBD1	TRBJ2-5	CSATRGETQYF
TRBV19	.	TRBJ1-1	CASSRGGAGWTEAFF
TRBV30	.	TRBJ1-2	CAWGSRREGGYTF
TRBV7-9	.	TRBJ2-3	CASSLIAANTQYF
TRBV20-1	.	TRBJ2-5	CSAGRKETQYF
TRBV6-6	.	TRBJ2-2	CASSPFPGELFF
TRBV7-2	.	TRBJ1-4	CASSKDRWSEKLFF
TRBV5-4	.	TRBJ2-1	CATSLFRGEQFF
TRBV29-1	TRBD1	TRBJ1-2	CSVPGGISGYTF
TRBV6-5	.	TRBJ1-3	CASSYDGGGPGNTIYF
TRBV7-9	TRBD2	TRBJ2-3	CASRMTSGGASATDTQYF
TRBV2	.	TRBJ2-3	CASLPETGTDTQYF
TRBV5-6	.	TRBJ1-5	CASSQGQVGNQPQHF
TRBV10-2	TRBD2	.	CASGSRGGHEQYF
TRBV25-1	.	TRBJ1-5	CASSEFGGNQPQHF
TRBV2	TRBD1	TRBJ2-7	CASSDRQGASYEQYF
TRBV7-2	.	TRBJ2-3	CASSLTPAGTGRPDTQYF
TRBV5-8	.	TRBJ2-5	CASSLVIRAGEETQYF
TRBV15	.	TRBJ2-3	CATSRPLENTDTQYF
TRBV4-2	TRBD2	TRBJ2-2	CASSQVPGGNTGELFF
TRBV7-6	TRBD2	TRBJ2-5	CASSLDGEGETQYF
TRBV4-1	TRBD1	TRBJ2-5	CASSQEPPGQLQETQYF
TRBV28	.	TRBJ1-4	CASASQGIGEKLFF
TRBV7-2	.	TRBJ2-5	CASTPRGAPETQYF
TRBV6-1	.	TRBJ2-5	CASSEVGTYRETQYF
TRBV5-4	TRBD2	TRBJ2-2	CASSSSGVGTGELFF
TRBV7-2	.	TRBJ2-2	CASSLWQNTGELFF
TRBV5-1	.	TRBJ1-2	CASSLGGDSFNYGYTF
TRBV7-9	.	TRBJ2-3	CASSPGTVGQYF
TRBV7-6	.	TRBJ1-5	CASSLGRGSNQPQHF
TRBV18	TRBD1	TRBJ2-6	CASSPTGVGANVLTF
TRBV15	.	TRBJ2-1	CATRADSFNEQFF